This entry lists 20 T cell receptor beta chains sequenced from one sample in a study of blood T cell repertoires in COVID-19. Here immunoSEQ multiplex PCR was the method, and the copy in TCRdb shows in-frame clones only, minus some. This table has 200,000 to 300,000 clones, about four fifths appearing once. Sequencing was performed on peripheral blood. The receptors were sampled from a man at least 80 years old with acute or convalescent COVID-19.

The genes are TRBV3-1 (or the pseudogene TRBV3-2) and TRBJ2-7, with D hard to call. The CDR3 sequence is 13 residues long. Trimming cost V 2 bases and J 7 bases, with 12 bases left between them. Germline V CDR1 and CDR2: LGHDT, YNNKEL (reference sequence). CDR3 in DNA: TGTGCCAGCAGCCAACTAAGCCACGGGGAGCAGTACTTC. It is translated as CASSQLSHGEQYF.

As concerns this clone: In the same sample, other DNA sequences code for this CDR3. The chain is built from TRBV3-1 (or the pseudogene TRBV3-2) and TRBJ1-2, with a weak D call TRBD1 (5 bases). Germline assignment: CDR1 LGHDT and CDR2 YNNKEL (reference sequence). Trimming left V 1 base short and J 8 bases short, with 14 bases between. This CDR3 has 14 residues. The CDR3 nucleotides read TGTGCCAGCAGCCAAGCGGGGGGTAGAGGGGGCTACACCTTC. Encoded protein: CASSQAGGRGGYTF.

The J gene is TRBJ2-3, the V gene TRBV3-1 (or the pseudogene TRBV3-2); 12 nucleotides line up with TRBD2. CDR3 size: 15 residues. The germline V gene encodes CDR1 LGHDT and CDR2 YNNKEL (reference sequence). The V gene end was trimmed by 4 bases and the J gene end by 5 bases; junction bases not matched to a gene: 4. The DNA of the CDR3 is TGTGCCAGCAGCCGATCACTAGCGGGGGGAGATACGCAGTATTTT. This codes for CASSRSLAGGDTQYF.

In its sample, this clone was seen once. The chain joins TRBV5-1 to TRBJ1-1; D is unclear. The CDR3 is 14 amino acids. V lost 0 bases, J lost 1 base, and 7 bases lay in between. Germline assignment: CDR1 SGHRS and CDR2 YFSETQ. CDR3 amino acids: CASSLERRNTEAFF. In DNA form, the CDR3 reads TGCGCCAGCAGCTTGGAACGTAGGAACACTGAAGCTTTCTTT.

CDR3 region: CASRDSRLRYEQYF. The CDR3 region has the DNA TGTGCCAGCAGGGACAGCCGACTCCGCTACGAGCAGTACTTC. The V and J genes are TRBV25-1 and TRBJ2-7, with D tentatively TRBD1 (6 bases). Trimming took 6 bases from V and 3 from J, leaving 15 bases between them. The CDR3 totals 14 residues. Germline V gene lookup returns CDR1 MGHDK and CDR2 SYGVNS.

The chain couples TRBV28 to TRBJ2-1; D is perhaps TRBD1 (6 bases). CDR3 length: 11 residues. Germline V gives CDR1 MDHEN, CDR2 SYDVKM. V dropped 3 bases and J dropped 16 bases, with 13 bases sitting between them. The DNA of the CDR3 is TGTGCCAGCAGTTTTTGGGGGCAAAAATTCTTC. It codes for CASSFWGQKFF.

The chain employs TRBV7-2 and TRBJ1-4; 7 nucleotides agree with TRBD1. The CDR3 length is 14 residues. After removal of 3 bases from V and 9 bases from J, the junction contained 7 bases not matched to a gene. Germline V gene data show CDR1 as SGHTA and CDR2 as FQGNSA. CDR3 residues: CASSFPQGTQKLFF. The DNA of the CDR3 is TGTGCCAGCAGCTTCCCACAGGGGACCCAAAAACTGTTTTTT.

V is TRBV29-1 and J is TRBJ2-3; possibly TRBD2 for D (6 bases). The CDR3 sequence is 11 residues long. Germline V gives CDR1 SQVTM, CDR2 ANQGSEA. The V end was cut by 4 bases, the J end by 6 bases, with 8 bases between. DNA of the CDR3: TGCAGCGTTGGTGGGGGGGATACGCAGTATTTT. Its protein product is CSVGGGDTQYF.

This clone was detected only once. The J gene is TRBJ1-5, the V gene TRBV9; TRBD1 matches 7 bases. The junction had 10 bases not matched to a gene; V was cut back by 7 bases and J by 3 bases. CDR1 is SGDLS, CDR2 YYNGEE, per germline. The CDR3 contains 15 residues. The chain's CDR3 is CASSQGRLPNQPQHF. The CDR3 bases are TGTGCCAGCTCACAGGGGCGATTGCCCAATCAGCCCCAGCATTTT.

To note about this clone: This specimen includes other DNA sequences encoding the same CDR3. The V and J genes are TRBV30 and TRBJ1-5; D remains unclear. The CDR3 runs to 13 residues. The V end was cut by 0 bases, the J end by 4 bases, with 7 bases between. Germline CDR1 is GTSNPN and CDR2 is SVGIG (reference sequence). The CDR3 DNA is TGTGCCTGGAGTGTTTCAGGAAATCAGCCCCAGCATTTT. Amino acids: CAWSVSGNQPQHF.

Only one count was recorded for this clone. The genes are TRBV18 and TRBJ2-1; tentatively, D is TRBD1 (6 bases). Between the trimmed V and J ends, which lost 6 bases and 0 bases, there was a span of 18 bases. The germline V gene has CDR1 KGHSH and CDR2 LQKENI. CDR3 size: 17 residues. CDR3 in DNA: TGTGCCAGCTCCCCTCGAGGGGGTGGATACTCCTACAATGAGCAGTTCTTC. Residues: CASSPRGGGYSYNEQFF.

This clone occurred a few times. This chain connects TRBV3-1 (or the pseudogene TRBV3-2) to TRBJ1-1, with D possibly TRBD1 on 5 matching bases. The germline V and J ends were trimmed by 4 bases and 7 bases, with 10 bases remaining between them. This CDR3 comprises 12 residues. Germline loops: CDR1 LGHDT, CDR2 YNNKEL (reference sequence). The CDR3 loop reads CASSRRGFEAFF. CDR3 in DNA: TGTGCCAGCAGCCGACGGGGGTTTGAAGCTTTCTTT.

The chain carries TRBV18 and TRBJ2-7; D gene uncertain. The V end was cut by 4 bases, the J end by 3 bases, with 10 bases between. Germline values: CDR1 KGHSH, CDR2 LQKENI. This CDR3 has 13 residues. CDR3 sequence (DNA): TGTGCCAGCTCACTGTCGTACGGCTACGAGCAGTACTTC. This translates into CASSLSYGYEQYF.

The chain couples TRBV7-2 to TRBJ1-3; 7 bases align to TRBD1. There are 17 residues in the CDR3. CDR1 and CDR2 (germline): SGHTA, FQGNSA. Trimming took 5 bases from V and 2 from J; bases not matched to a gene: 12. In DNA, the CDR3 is TGTGCCAGCAGCGCGCGGCTCGGGACAGCCACTGGAAACACCATATATTTT. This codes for CASSARLGTATGNTIYF.

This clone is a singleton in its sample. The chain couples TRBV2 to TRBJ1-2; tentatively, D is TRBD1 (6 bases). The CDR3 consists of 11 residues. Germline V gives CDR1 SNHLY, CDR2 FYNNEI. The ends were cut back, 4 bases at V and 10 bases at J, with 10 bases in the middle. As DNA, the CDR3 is TGTGCCAGCAGTGCGTGGGACAACTACACCTTC. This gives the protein CASSAWDNYTF.

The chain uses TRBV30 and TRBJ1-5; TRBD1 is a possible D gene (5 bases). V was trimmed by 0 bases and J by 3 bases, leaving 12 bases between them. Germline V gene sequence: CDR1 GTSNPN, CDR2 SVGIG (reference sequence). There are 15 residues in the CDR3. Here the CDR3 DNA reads TGTGCCTGGAGTGTACGGGGGGACCTCAATCAGCCCCAGCATTTT. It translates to CAWSVRGDLNQPQHF. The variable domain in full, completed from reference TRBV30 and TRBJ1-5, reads SQTIHQWPATLVQPVGSPLSLECTVEGTSNPNLYWYRQAAGRGLQLLFYSVGIGQISSEVPQNLSASRPQDRQFILSSKKLLLSDSGFYLCAWSVRGDLNQPQHFGDGTRLSIL.

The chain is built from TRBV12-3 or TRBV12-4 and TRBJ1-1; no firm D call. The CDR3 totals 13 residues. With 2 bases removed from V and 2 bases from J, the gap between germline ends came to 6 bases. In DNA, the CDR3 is TGTGCCAGCAGTTTAAGCCCTAACACTGAAGCTTTCTTT. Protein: CASSLSPNTEAFF.

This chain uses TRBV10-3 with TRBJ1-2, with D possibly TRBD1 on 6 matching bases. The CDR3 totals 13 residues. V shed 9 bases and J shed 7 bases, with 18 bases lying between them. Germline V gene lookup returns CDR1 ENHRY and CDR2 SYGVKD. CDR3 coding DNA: TGTGCCATTTCAGGGAGGGGGAATGGTGGCTACACCTTC. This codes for CAISGRGNGGYTF.

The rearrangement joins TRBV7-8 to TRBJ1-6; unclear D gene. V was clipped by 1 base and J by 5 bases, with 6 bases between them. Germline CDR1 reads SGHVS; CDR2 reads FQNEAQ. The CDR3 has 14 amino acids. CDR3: CASSLGQNNSPLHF. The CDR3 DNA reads TGTGCCAGCAGCTTAGGGCAGAATAATTCACCCCTCCACTTT.

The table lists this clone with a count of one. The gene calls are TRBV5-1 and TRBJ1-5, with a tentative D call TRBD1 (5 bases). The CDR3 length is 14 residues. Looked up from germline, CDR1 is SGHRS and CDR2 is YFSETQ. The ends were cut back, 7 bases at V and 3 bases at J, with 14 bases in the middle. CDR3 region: CASALGTANQPQHF. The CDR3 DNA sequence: TGCGCCAGCGCCCTAGGGACTGCCAATCAGCCCCAGCATTTT. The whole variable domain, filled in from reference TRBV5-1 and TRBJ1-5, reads KAGVTQTPRYLIKTRGQQVTLSCSPISGHRSVSWYQQTPGQGLQFLFEYFSETQRNKGNFPGRFSGRQFSNSRSEMNVSTLELGDSALYLCASALGTANQPQHFGDGTRLSIL.